This T cell receptor beta chain derives from a study of blood T cell repertoires in COVID-19. Study information: From the United States, Italy and Spain came samples of acute and convalescent COVID-19. Sources were T cells, B-cell-depleted T cells, or PBMCs; the material itself was cDNA or gDNA.

Germline trimming cut 7 bases from V and 6 bases from J; bases unmatched to any gene: 3. Germline V lookup: CDR1 MNHEY, CDR2 SVGAGI. The length of the CDR3 is 12 residues. Per the original data handling: Counts of nucleated cells, estimated from reference gene primer amplification, were obtained. Sequencing used immunoSEQ multiplex PCR; TCRdb keeps in-frame clones, though not all of them. V, J and clone size derive from that table, while D and trimming were established from the DNA sequence. The data contain around 56,000 clones, 70% to 90% of them singletons. The V call is TRBV6-5, the J call TRBJ2-1; 7 nucleotides agree with TRBD1. The sequenced sample was peripheral blood. The clonotype was recovered from a man aged 60 to 69 with acute or convalescent COVID-19. CDR3 sequence (DNA): TGTGCCAGCACCCGACAGGGCAATGAGCAGTTCTTC. Its protein product is CASTRQGNEQFF.